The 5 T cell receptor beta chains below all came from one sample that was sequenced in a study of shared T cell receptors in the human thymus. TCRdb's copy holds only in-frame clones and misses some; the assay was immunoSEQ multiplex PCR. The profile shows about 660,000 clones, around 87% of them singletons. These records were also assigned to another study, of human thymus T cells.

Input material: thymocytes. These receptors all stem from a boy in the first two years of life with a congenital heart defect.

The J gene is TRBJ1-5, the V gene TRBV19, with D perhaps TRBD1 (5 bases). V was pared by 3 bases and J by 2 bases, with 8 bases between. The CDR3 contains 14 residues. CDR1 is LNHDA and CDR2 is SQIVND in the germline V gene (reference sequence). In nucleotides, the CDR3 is TGTGCCAGTAGTATGCGACAGCGCAATCAGCCCCAGCATTTT. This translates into CASSMRQRNQPQHF.

Written as DNA, the CDR3 is TGTGCCAGCAGCTCAGGGGTTGGCAATCAGCCCCAGCATTTT. Its protein is CASSSGVGNQPQHF. This chain connects TRBV7-6 to TRBJ1-5; D may be TRBD1 (6 bases). There are 14 residues in the CDR3. Deletions cut 4 bases from V and 2 bases from J, with 9 bases between. From germline, CDR1 is SGHVS and CDR2 FNYEAQ.

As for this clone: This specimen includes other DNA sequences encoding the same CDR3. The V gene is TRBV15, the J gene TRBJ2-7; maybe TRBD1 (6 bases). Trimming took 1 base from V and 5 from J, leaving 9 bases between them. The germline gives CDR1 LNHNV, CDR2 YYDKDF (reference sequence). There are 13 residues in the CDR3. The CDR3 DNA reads TGTGCCACCAGCAGAGGGCAGGGGAACGAGCAGTACTTC. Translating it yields CATSRGQGNEQYF.

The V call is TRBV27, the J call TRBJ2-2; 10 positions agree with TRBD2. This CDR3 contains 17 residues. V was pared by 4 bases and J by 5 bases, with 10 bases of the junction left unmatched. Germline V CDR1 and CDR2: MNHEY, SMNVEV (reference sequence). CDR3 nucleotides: TGTGCCAGCAGTTCTGGGACTAGCGCGAAGGGGACCGGGGAGCTGTTTTTT. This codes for CASSSGTSAKGTGELFF.

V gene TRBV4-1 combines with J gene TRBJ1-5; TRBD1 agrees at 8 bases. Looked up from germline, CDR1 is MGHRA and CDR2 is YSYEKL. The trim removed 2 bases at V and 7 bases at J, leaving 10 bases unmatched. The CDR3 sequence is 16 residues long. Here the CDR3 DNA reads TGCGCCAGCAGCCAAATGGGAGGACAGGGAGGACAGCCCCAGCATTTT. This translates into CASSQMGGQGGQPQHF.